This T cell receptor beta chain emerged from a study of PD-1 blockade in classical Hodgkin lymphoma. At the level of the study: Nivolumab was administered to patients intravenously at 3 mg/kg every 2 weeks.

In every patient, relapse followed autologous stem cell transplantation, while exposure to brentuximab vedotin differed. Purification of CD4+ T cells from thawed PBMCs was achieved by magnetic negative selection. On this clone itself: Its antigen is still unknown.

Findings and caveats of the study: Baseline TCR diversity was reportedly lower in newly diagnosed patients than healthy donors. CD4+ TCR diversity climbed significantly by C4D1, unlike CD8+ TCR diversity. It was among complete responders that baseline diversity resembled that of newly diagnosed patients.

Data came from immunoSEQ multiplex PCR; TCRdb stores just in-frame clones and leaves some out. Among about 24,000 clones, roughly 84% were seen once, and the ten largest hold less than 2%. The germline V gene has CDR1 MDHEN and CDR2 SYDVKM. The CDR3 length is 14 residues. V lost 2 bases and J lost 3, with 10 bases in between. This clonotype was sampled from a human donor with classical Hodgkin lymphoma. The sample was CD4+ T cells from blood, taken at baseline. The V gene is TRBV28, the J gene TRBJ1-2; D gene unclear. The CDR3 is CASSLPGFDYGYTF. The CDR3 DNA reads as TGTGCCAGCAGTTTACCTGGTTTTGACTATGGCTACACCTTC.